The present T cell receptor (beta chain) was sequenced within a study of CD8 T cells in Susac syndrome. The wider study: Within the group of sequenced Susac syndrome patients, six had active disease and 8 or 9 were in remission. There were Susac syndrome patients who were therapy-naive at blood draw, others on corticosteroids, and others on intravenous immunoglobulin alone.

The V and J ends lost 5 bases and 6 bases respectively, with 19 bases between them. The CDR3 covers 15 residues. Germline values: CDR1 MNHEY, CDR2 SVGAGI. TEMRA cells were FACS-enriched, unlike CD8+ and CD4+ T cells, which were negatively isolated. After extraction with the RNeasy kit, about 0.5 to 1 ug of the RNA was reverse transcribed using random hexamers. The amplification used immunoSEQ multiplex PCR on TCR beta CDR3; it spanned 54 Vbeta and 13 Jbeta. MiXCR, run by TCRdb on the immunoSEQ multiplex PCR reads, gives a single entry per CDR3 protein. The table shows around 170,000 distinct CDR3 sequences, with roughly 95% occurring only once.

This chain uses TRBV6-5 with TRBJ1-2, with D hard to call. Sequencing was done on a sample of CD4+ T cells from PBMCs. The receptor was isolated from a human donor with Susac syndrome. The CDR3 sequence is CASSPPGVSVDGYTF. The CDR3 DNA follows: TGTGCCAGCAGTCCACCCGGGGTTTCGGTGGATGGCTACACCTTC.